The T cell receptor (beta chain) described here comes from a study of post-analysis software for immune sequencing data. As for this clonotype: Its specificity is unknown.

Germline V gene lookup returns CDR1 MNHEY and CDR2 SVGEGT. Trimming removed 3 bases from V and 0 bases from J; junction bases left unmatched: 4. This CDR3 region has 17 residues. Study observations and caveats: There were roughly 5 TRBV segments more frequent in patients than controls, and TRBV5-6, TRBV5-1 and TRBV20-1 were among them.

Tagging with unique molecular identifiers was a feature of the TCR beta cDNA libraries. TCRdb reanalysed the PCR reads using MiXCR and keeps one entry per CDR3 protein. The sample includes fewer than 600,000 distinct CDR3 sequences, approximately 45% of them seen just once. This chain joins TRBV6-2 or TRBV6-3 and TRBJ2-3, with 12 bases matching TRBD2. The TCR sequence derives from a girl aged 5-17 years with multiple sclerosis. Sequencing used blood. The CDR3 DNA sequence: TGTGCCAGCAGTTATCATCTAGCGGGAGGGAGCACAGATACGCAGTATTTT. Translation gives CASSYHLAGGSTDTQYF.